This T cell receptor (beta chain) emerged from a study of T cells in Graves' hyperthyroidism and ophthalmopathy (dated by TCRdb to about 2019). Background for the entire study: Peripheral blood samples were taken at the time of initial diagnosis, prior to any treatment. For training and testing, the 80 to 100 patients in the discovery cohort were randomly divided in a 7:3 ratio. Prospective prediction of ophthalmopathy was tested in an independent validation cohort consisting of some 20 hyperthyroidism patients and approximately 16 patients who later progressed to ophthalmopathy. According to the paper, TCR Vbeta CDR3 sequencing was carried out on around 140 peripheral blood samples, which came from approximately 41 ophthalmopathy, approximately 72 hyperthyroidism and about 17 progressor patients. In addition, the study compared T-cell repertoires in thyroid tissue and in blood from five to seven Graves' hyperthyroidism patients. After sampling, hyperthyroidism patients received methimazole starting at 30 mg daily, and ophthalmopathy patients received high-dose intravenous methylprednisolone. To identify TCR V-J signatures that set the groups apart, the researchers used a discovery cohort of 90 to 100 patients, made up of 43 with Graves' ophthalmopathy and some 56 with stable Graves' hyperthyroidism. What the study reported, not specific to this receptor: In validation, progression to ophthalmopathy was predicted by the model with about 70% sensitivity and 72.22% specificity, a median of approximately 7.1 months before onset. No statistical method was used to set the sample size in advance, and investigators knew the group allocation. A 13 V-J signature model separated ophthalmopathy from stable hyperthyroidism, with roughly 88% sensitivity and about 81% specificity in cross-validation and 80%/75% in testing. Most expanded thyroid clonotypes (frequency above 0.001) were also detected in blood, a finding suggesting that blood repertoires may reflect thyroid immune responses.

Ophthalmopathy patients had moderately to severely active disease, with a Clinical Activity Score of 3 or more, a NOSPECS grade of 4 or more, and a disease duration of less than 3 months. Exclusion was applied to patients with uncontrolled infections, other autoimmune diseases, pregnancy or lactation. Clinical symptoms, serum thyroxine and TRAb, thyroid ultrasound, and orbital computed tomography formed the basis for the diagnoses. PBMCs were isolated from 8 to 10 ml of fresh peripheral blood by Ficoll-Paque density gradient centrifugation. Trizol reagent was used to extract total RNA, and RNA quality was then checked on an Agilent 2100 Bioanalyzer. This clonotype was recorded a few times. It lacks a known antigen. Base-call qualities are not available, and no considerably larger clone is one nucleotide away. The TCR beta CDR3 regions were amplified from RNA transcripts. The first round of RT-PCR for the TCR CDR3 was performed with the HTBI primer set and the Qiagen OneStep RT-PCR kit. A second multiplex PCR round built the libraries, followed by size selection and purification. Paired-end sequencing of the libraries was performed with 100 bp reads on an Illumina HiSeq2000. In the authors' own workflow: SOAPnuke was used to process the raw data, with reads discarded if the reads contained adapters or uncalled bases, had a mean Phred below 15, or lacked an exact constant-primer or identifier match. COPE v1.2.5 was used to merge high-quality paired reads, and clonotypes were defined as unique nucleotide sequences. MiTCR v1.1 was used to align clonotypes to the IMGT TRBV, TRBD and TRBJ reference segments. Only V-J combinations with frequency above 0.0001, covering about 99% of repertoires, were analysed. A TCS score was defined as the ratio of F50 (clonal expansion) to E x V (chaos), with BLOSUM62-based TCRdist applied between CDR3 peptides within each V-J. Welch's t-statistics and random forest reduced some 510 V-J features to roughly 13, which were used in a naive Bayes classifier (R e1071). Through fastp at Q25 and MiXCR, TCRdb rebuilt clones from the public reads, retaining in-frame beta chains. CDR3 protein sequences are deduplicated, and each keeps its most common genes and DNA. These V and J calls are TCRdb output, not the study's own analysis. The table for this sample lists 500,000 to 600,000 distinct CDR3 sequences; 15% to 20% of them were counted only once. In total, the top ten clones hold roughly 50% of the sample.

Measured from the cysteine to the phenylalanine, the CDR3 is 15 residues long. The kept DNA is CDR3 alone, 45 bases in frame from the first base. CDR1 is given as SNHLY and CDR2 as FYNNEI, both from the germline V gene. The junction carries 11 bases between V and J, which are trimmed by 4 bases and 0 bases respectively. The V and J genes are TRBV2 and TRBJ2-3, with the D call tentatively TRBD1 or TRBD2, each fitting 5 bases. The sequence derives from a middle-aged man with Graves' ophthalmopathy. Material for sequencing was blood. At the DNA level, the sequence is TGTGCCAGCAGTGGGGACGGAGCTAGCACAGATACGCAGTATTTT. It encodes CASSGDGASTDTQYF.